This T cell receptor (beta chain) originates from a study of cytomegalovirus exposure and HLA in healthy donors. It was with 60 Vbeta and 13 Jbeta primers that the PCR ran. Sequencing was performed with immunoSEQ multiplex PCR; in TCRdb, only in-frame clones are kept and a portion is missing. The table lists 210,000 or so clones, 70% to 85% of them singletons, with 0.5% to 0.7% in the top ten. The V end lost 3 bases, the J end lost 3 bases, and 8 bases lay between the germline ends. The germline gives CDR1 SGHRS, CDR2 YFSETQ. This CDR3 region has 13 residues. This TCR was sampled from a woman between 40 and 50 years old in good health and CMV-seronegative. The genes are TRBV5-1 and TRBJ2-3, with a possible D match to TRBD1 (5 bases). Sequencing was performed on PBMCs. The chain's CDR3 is CASSSRETDTQYF. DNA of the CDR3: TGCGCCAGCAGCTCCAGGGAAACAGATACGCAGTATTTT. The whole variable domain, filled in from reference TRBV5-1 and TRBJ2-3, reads KAGVTQTPRYLIKTRGQQVTLSCSPISGHRSVSWYQQTPGQGLQFLFEYFSETQRNKGNFPGRFSGRQFSNSRSEMNVSTLELGDSALYLCASSSRETDTQYFGPGTRLTVL.